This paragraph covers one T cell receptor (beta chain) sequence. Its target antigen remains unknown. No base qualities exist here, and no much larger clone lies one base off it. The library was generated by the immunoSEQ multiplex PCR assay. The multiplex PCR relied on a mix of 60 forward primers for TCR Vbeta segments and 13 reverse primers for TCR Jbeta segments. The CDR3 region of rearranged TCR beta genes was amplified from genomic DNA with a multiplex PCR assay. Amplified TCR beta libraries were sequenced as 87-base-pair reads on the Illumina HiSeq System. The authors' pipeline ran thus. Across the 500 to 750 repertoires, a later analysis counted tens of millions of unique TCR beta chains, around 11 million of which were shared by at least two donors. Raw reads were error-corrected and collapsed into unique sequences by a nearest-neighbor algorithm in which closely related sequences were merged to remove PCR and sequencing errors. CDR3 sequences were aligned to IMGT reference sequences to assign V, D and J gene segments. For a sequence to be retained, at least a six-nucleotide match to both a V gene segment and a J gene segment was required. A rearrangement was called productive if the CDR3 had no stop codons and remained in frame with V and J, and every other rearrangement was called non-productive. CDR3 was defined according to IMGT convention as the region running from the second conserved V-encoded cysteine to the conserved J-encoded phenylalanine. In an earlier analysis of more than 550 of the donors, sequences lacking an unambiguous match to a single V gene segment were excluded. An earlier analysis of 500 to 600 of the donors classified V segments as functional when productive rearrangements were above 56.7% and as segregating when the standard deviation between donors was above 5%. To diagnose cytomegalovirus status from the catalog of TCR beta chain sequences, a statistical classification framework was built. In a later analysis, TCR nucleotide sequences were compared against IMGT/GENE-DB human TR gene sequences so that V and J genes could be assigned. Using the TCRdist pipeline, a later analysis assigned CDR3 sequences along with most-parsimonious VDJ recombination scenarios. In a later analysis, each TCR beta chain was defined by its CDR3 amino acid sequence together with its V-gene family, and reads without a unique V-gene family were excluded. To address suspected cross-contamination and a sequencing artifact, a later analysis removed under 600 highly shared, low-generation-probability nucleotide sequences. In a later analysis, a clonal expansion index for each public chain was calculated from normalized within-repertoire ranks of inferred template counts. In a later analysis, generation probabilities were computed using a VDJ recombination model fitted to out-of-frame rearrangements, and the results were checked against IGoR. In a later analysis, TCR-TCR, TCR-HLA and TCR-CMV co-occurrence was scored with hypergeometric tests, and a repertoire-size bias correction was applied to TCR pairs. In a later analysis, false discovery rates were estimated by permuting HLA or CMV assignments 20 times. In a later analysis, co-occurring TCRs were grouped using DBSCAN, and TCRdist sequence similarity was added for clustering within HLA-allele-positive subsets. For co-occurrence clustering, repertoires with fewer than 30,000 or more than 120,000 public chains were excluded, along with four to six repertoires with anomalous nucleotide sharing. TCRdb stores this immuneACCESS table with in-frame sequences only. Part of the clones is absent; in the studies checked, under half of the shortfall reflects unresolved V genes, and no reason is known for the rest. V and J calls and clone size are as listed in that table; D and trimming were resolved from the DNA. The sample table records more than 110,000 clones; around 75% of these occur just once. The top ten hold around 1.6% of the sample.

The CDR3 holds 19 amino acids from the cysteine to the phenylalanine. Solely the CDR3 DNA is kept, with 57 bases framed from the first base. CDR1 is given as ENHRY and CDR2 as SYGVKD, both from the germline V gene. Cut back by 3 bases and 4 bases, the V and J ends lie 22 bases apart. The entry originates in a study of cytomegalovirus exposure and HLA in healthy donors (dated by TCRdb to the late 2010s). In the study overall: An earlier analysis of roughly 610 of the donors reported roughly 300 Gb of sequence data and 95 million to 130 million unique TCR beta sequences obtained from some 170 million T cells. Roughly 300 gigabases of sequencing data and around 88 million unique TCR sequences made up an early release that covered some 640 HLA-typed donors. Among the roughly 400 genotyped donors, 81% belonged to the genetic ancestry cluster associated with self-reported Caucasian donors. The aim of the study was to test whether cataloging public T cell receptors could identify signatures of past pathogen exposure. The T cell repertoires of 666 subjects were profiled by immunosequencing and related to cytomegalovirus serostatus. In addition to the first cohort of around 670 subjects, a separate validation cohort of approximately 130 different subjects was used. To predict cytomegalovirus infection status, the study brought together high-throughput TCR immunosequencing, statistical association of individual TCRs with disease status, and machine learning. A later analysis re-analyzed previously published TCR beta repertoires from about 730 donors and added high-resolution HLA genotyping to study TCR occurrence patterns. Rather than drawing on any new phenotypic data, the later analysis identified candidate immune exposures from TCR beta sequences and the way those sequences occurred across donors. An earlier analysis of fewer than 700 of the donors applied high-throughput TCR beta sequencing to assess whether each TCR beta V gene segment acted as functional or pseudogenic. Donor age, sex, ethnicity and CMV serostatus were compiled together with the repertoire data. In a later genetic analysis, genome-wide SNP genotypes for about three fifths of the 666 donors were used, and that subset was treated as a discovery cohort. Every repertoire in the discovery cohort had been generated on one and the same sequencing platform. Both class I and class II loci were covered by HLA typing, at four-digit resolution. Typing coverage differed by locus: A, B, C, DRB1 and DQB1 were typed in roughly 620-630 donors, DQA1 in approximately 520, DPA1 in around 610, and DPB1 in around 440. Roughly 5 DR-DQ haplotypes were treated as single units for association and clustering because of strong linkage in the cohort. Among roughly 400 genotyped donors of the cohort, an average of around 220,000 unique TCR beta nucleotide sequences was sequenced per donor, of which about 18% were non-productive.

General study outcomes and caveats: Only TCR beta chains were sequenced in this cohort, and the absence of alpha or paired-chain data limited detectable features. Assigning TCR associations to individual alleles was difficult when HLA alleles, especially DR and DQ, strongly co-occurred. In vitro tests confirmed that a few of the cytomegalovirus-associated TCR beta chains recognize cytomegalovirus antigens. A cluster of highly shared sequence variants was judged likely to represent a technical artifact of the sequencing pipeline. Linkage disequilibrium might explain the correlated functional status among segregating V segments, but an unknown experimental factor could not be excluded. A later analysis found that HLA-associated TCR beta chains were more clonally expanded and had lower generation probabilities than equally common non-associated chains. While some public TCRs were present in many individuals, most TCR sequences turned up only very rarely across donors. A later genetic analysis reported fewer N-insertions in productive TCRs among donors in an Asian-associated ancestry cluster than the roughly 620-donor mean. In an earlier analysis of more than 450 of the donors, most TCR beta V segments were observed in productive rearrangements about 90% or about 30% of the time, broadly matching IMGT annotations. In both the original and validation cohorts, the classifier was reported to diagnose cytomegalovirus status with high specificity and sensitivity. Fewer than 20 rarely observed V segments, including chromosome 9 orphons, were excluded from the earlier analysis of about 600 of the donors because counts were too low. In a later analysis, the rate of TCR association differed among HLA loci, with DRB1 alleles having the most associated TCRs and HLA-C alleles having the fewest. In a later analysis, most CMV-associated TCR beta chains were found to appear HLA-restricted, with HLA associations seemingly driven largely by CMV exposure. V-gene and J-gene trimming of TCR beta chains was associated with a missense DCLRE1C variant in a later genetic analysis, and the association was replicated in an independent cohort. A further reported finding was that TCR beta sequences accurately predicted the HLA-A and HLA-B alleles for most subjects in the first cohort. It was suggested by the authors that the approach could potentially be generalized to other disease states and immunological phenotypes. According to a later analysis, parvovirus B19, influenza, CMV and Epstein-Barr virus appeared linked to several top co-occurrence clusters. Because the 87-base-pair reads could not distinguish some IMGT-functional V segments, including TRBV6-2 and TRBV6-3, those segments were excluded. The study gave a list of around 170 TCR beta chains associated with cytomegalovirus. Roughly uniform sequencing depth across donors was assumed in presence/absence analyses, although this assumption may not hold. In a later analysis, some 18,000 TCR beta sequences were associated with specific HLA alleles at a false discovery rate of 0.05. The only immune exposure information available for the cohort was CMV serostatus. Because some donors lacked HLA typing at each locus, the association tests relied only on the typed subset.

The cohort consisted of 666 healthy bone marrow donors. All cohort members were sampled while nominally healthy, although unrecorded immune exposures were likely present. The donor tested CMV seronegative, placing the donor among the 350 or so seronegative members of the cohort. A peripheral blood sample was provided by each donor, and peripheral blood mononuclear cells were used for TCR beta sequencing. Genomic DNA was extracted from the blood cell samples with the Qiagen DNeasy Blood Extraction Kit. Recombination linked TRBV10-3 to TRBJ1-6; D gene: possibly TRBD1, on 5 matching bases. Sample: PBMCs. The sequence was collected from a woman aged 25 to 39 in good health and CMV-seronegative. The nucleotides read TGTGCCATCAGTGACCGGCCTGTAGGTCCGGGGGGTTATAATTCACCCCTCCACTTT. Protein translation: CAISDRPVGPGGYNSPLHF.